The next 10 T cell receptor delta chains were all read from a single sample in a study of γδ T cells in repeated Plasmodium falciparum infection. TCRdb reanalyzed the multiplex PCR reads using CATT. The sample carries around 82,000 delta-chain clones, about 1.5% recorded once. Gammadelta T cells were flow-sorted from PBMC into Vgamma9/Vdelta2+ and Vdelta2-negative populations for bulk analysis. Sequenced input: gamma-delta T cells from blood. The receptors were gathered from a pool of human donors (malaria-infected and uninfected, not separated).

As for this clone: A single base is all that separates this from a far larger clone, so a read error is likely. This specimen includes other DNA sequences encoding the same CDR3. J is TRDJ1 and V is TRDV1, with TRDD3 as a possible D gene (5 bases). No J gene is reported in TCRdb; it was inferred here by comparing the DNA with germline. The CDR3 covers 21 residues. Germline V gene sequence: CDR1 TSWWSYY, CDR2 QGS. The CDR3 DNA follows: TGTGCTCTTGGAGAACTAGCGGTGGCGGGATCCTCAAGGTGGTACACCGATAAACTCATCTTT. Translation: CALGELAVAGSSRWYTDKLIF.

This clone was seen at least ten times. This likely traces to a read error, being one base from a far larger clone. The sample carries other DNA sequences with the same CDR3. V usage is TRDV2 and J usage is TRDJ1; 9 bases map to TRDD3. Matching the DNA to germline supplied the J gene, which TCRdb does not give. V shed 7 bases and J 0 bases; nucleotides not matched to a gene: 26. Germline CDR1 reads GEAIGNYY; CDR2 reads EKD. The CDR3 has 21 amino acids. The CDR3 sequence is CACDQGQLLGDHLSNTDKLIF. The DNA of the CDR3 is TGTGCCTGCGACCAGGGACAATTACTGGGGGACCACTTAAGTAACACCGATAAACTCATCTTT.

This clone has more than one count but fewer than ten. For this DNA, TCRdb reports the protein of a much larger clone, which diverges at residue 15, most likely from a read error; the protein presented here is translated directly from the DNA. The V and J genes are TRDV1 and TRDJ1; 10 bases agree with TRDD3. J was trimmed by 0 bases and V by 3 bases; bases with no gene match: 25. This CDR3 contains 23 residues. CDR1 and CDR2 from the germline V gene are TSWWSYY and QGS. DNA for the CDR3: TGTGCTCTTGGGGAGCATGTAACCTACCCGGGGAACTGGGGGATGCTGTACACCGATAAACTCATCTTT. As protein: CALGEHVTYPGNWGMLYTDKLIF.

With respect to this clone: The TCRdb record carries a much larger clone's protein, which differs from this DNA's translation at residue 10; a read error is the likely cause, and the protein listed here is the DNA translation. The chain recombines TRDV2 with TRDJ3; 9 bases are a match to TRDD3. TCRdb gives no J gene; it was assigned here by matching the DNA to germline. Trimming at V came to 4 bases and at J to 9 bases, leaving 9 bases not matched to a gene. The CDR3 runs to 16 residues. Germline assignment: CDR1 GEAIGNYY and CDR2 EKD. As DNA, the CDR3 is TGTGCCTGTGATAGTTTACTGGGGGAGGGCACCCGACAGATGTTTTTC. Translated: CACDSLLGEGTRQMFF.

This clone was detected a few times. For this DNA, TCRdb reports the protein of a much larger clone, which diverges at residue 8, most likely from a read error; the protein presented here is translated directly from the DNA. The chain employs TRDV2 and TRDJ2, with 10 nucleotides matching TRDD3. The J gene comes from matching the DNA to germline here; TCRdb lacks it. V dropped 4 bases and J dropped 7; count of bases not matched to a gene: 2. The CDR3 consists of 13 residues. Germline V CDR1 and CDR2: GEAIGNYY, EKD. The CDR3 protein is CACDYWGIAQLFF. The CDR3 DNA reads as TGTGCCTGTGATTACTGGGGGATAGCACAACTCTTCTTT.

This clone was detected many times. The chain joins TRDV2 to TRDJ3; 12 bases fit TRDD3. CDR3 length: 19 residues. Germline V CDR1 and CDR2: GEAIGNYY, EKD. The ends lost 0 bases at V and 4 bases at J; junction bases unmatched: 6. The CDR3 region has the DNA TGTGCCTGTGACACCCGTCTGGGGGATACGAAGTGGGACACCCGACAGATGTTTTTC. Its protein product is CACDTRLGDTKWDTRQMFF.

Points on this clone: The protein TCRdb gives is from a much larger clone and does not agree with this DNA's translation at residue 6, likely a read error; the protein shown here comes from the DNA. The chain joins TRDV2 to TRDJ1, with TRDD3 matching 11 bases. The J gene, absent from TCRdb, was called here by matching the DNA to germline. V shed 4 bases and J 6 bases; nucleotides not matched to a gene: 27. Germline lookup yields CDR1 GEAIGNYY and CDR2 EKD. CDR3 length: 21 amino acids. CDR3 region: CACDIMGGSPGGYFKGHKLIF. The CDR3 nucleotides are TGTGCCTGTGATATAATGGGCGGCTCGCCTGGGGGATACTTCAAGGGTCATAAACTCATCTTT.

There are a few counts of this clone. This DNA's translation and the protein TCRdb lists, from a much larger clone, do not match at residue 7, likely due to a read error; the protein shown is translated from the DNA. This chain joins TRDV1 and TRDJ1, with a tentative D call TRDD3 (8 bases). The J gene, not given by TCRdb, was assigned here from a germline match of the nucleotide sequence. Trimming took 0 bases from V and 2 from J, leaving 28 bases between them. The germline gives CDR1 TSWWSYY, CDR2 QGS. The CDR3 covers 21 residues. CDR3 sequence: CALGELESFLKYWGDTDKLIF. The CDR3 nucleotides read TGTGCTCTTGGGGAACTGGAGAGCTTCCTAAAGTACTGGGGGGATACCGATAAACTCATCTTT.

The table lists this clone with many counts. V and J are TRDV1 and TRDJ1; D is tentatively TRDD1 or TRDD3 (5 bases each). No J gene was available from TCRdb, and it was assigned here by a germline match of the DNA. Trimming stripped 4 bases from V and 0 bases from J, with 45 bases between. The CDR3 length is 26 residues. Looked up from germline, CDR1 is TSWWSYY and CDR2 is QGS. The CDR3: CALGGRRDLTLINRGGLRRYTDKLIF. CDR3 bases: TGTGCTCTTGGGGGGCGCAGGGATCTTACCCTAATCAATAGAGGGGGTCTGAGAAGGTACACCGATAAACTCATCTTT.

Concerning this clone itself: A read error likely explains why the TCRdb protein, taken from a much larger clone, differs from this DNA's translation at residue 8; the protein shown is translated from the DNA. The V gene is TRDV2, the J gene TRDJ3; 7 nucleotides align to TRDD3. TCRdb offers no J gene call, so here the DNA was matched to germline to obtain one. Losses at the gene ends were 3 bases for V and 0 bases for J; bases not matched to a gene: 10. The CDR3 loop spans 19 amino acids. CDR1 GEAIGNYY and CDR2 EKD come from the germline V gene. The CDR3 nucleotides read TGTGCCTGTGACCCCCTGGGGGGTACCCGCTCCTGGGACACCCGACAGATGTTTTTC. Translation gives CACDPLGGTRSWDTRQMFF.